This is a list of T cell receptor beta chains from one sample in a study of T cell responses to AZD1222 COVID-19 vaccine. Libraries were prepared by immunoSEQ multiplex PCR; TCRdb keeps only in-frame clonotypes and omits some of them. The table includes about 210,000 clones, roughly 94% detected once. Sequencing used peripheral blood, obtained 28 days after the second dose of the MenACWY control vaccine. Receptors were obtained from an adult who received the MenACWY meningococcal vaccine as a control. CDR3s include the opening cysteine and the closing phenylalanine or tryptophan. The D gene is left open where the match is weak. Rows may omit the clone size; those that give it use once, few, many or a size class.

J gene: TRBJ2-1
CDR3 length: 16
V gene: TRBV7-9
D gene: TRBD2
clone size: NA
CDR3 DNA: TGTGCCAGCAGCTTAGCCCCGGGACTAGCGACCAATGAGCAGTTCTTC
CDR3 protein: CASSLAPGLATNEQFF

J gene: TRBJ2-3
CDR3 length: 16
V gene: TRBV6-5
D gene: TRBD2
clone size: NA
CDR3 DNA: TGTGCCAGCAGTTACCAGGGTTCTAGCGGGGGACATACGCAGTATTTT
CDR3 protein: CASSYQGSSGGHTQYF

J gene: TRBJ2-1
CDR3 length: 13
V gene: TRBV28
D gene: TRBD1
clone size: NA
CDR3 DNA: TGTGCCGGCCGGGACAGGAACTACAATGAGCAGTTCTTC
CDR3 protein: CAGRDRNYNEQFF

J gene: TRBJ1-2
CDR3 length: 15
V gene: TRBV9
D gene: NA
clone size: NA
CDR3 DNA: TGTGCCAGCAGCGCCACTCTAGGGCCTACGGGTGGCTACACCTTC
CDR3 protein: CASSATLGPTGGYTF

J gene: TRBJ2-7
CDR3 length: 14
V gene: TRBV19
D gene: NA
clone size: once
CDR3 DNA: TGTGCCAGTAGTTCGGACTGGATAAGCTACGAGCAGTACTTC
CDR3 protein: CASSSDWISYEQYF

J gene: TRBJ2-7
CDR3 length: 13
V gene: TRBV6-5
D gene: TRBD1
clone size: once
CDR3 DNA: TGTGCCAGCACCAGGGACAGGGGCTACGAGCAGTACTTC
CDR3 protein: CASTRDRGYEQYF

J gene: TRBJ2-6
CDR3 length: 15
V gene: TRBV5-5
D gene: NA
clone size: NA
CDR3 DNA: TGTGCCAGCAGCCCCGGAGACTCTGGGGCCAACGTCCTGACTTTC
CDR3 protein: CASSPGDSGANVLTF

J gene: TRBJ2-1
CDR3 length: 16
V gene: TRBV28
D gene: TRBD2
clone size: NA
CDR3 DNA: TGTGCCAGCAGTTCCGATCCGGGAGGGATCTACAATGAGCAGTTCTTC
CDR3 protein: CASSSDPGGIYNEQFF

J gene: TRBJ1-2
CDR3 length: 13
V gene: TRBV28
D gene: TRBD1
clone size: NA
CDR3 DNA: TGTGCCAGCAAAGAGACAGGGCCCCACGGCTACACCTTC
CDR3 protein: CASKETGPHGYTF

J gene: TRBJ1-1
CDR3 length: 15
V gene: TRBV3-1/TRBV3-2
D gene: TRBD1
clone size: NA
CDR3 DNA: TGTGCCAGCAGTCAACCCGGGACAGGGGATACTGAAGCTTTCTTT
CDR3 protein: CASSQPGTGDTEAFF

J gene: TRBJ1-2
CDR3 length: 13
V gene: TRBV29-1
D gene: TRBD1
clone size: NA
CDR3 DNA: TGCAGCGTTGCCGGGACAGGGGACCGGGGCTACACCTTC
CDR3 protein: CSVAGTGDRGYTF

J gene: TRBJ2-7
CDR3 length: 20
V gene: TRBV4-3
D gene: TRBD2
clone size: NA
CDR3 DNA: TGCGCCAGCAGCCAAAACTCGGGCGCTAGCGGGGGGACGATCTCCTACGAGCAGTACTTC
CDR3 protein: CASSQNSGASGGTISYEQYF

J gene: TRBJ2-7
CDR3 length: 16
V gene: TRBV15
D gene: TRBD2
clone size: once
CDR3 DNA: TGTGCCACCAGCAGAGATCGGCTAGCGGGAGTGTACGAGCAGTACTTC
CDR3 protein: CATSRDRLAGVYEQYF

J gene: TRBJ2-5
CDR3 length: 13
V gene: TRBV6-6
D gene: NA
clone size: NA
CDR3 DNA: TGTGCCAGCAGCAAGACAGGCCAAGAGACCCAGTACTTC
CDR3 protein: CASSKTGQETQYF

J gene: TRBJ2-6
CDR3 length: 15
V gene: TRBV3-1/TRBV3-2
D gene: NA
clone size: NA
CDR3 DNA: TGTGCCAGCAGCCAATCCGTCTCTGGGGCCAACGTCCTGACTTTC
CDR3 protein: CASSQSVSGANVLTF

J gene: TRBJ2-3
CDR3 length: 11
V gene: TRBV2
D gene: NA
clone size: NA
CDR3 DNA: TGTGCCAGCAGTGTCGGTGATACGCAGTATTTT
CDR3 protein: CASSVGDTQYF

J gene: TRBJ1-5
CDR3 length: 13
V gene: TRBV3-1/TRBV3-2
D gene: NA
clone size: NA
CDR3 DNA: TGTGCCAGCAGCCAAGATCGCCAGCAGCCCCAGCATTTT
CDR3 protein: CASSQDRQQPQHF

J gene: TRBJ1-1
CDR3 length: 14
V gene: TRBV30
D gene: NA
clone size: once
CDR3 DNA: TGTGCCTGGAAGAGAGACAGGACGAACACTGAAGCTTTCTTT
CDR3 protein: CAWKRDRTNTEAFF

J gene: TRBJ2-7
CDR3 length: 12
V gene: TRBV2
D gene: NA
clone size: NA
CDR3 DNA: TGTGCCAGCAGGGACTTCTCCTACGAGCAGTACTTC
CDR3 protein: CASRDFSYEQYF

J gene: TRBJ2-1
CDR3 length: 18
V gene: TRBV11-3
D gene: TRBD2
clone size: NA
CDR3 DNA: TGTGCCAGCAGCTTAGGGAGGACTAGCGGGAGTATCGACAATGAGCAGTTCTTC
CDR3 protein: CASSLGRTSGSIDNEQFF

J gene: TRBJ2-3
CDR3 length: 16
V gene: TRBV5-4
D gene: NA
clone size: NA
CDR3 DNA: TGTGCCAGCAGCTTCTCGGCGGAACCTAGCACAGATACGCAGTATTTT
CDR3 protein: CASSFSAEPSTDTQYF

J gene: TRBJ2-2
CDR3 length: 14
V gene: TRBV4-1
D gene: NA
clone size: NA
CDR3 DNA: TGCGCCAGCAGCCCCGTTTCCCCGTCGGTTGAGCTGTTTTTT
CDR3 protein: CASSPVSPSVELFF

J gene: TRBJ1-1
CDR3 length: 14
V gene: TRBV28
D gene: TRBD1
clone size: NA
CDR3 DNA: TGTGCCAGCAGTTTGACAGGGGGGAACACTGAAGCTTTCTTT
CDR3 protein: CASSLTGGNTEAFF

J gene: TRBJ2-7
CDR3 length: 16
V gene: TRBV21-1
D gene: NA
clone size: NA
CDR3 DNA: TGTGCCAGCAGCAACAACCCTGGACGGGTCTCCTACGAGCAGTACTTC
CDR3 protein: CASSNNPGRVSYEQYF

J gene: TRBJ1-2
CDR3 length: 15
V gene: TRBV7-9
D gene: NA
clone size: NA
CDR3 DNA: TGTGCCAGCAGCTCGGGGGCACAACTATACTATGGCTACACCTTC
CDR3 protein: CASSSGAQLYYGYTF

J gene: TRBJ2-7
CDR3 length: 15
V gene: TRBV7-2
D gene: TRBD2
clone size: once
CDR3 DNA: TGTGCCAGCAGCTTACTGCTAGCGGGGGTTTACGAGCAGTACTTC
CDR3 protein: CASSLLLAGVYEQYF

J gene: TRBJ1-4
CDR3 length: 15
V gene: TRBV18
D gene: NA
clone size: NA
CDR3 DNA: TGTGCCAGCTCACCACTCGACGGGCTTAATGAAAAACTGTTTTTT
CDR3 protein: CASSPLDGLNEKLFF

J gene: TRBJ1-4
CDR3 length: 16
V gene: TRBV18
D gene: NA
clone size: NA
CDR3 DNA: TGTGCCAGCTCACCCCAGGGCACCGGCGGTAATGAAAAACTGTTTTTT
CDR3 protein: CASSPQGTGGNEKLFF

J gene: TRBJ2-7
CDR3 length: 13
V gene: TRBV29-1
D gene: NA
clone size: NA
CDR3 DNA: TGCAGCGCCACGGGTAGCGGAACCTACGAGCAGTACTTC
CDR3 protein: CSATGSGTYEQYF

J gene: TRBJ1-2
CDR3 length: 15
V gene: TRBV19
D gene: TRBD1
clone size: NA
CDR3 DNA: TGTGCCAGTAGTATAGATTCGACAGGGAGCTATGGCTACACCTTC
CDR3 protein: CASSIDSTGSYGYTF

J gene: TRBJ1-6
CDR3 length: 15
V gene: TRBV5-5
D gene: NA
clone size: once
CDR3 DNA: TGTGCCAGCAGCTCAGGGCCAGGGCCCAATTCACCCCTCCACTTT
CDR3 protein: CASSSGPGPNSPLHF

J gene: TRBJ2-5
CDR3 length: 14
V gene: TRBV2
D gene: NA
clone size: NA
CDR3 DNA: TGTGCCAGCCCAACCGGGGTCAACCAAGAGACCCAGTACTTC
CDR3 protein: CASPTGVNQETQYF

J gene: TRBJ2-2
CDR3 length: 16
V gene: TRBV11-2
D gene: TRBD1
clone size: NA
CDR3 DNA: TGTGCCAGCAGCAGTAGTGGACAGGTGGTGGACGGGGAGCTGTTTTTT
CDR3 protein: CASSSSGQVVDGELFF

J gene: TRBJ1-5
CDR3 length: 15
V gene: TRBV19
D gene: TRBD1
clone size: NA
CDR3 DNA: TGTGCCAGTAGTGCCCCAGGGGGGAGAGGGCAGCCCCAGCATTTT
CDR3 protein: CASSAPGGRGQPQHF

J gene: TRBJ2-1
CDR3 length: 14
V gene: TRBV25-1
D gene: TRBD2
clone size: NA
CDR3 DNA: TGTGCCAGCCCCGAAGCGGGAGATGGGGATGAGCAGTTCTTC
CDR3 protein: CASPEAGDGDEQFF

J gene: TRBJ2-5
CDR3 length: 14
V gene: TRBV7-9
D gene: TRBD1
clone size: NA
CDR3 DNA: TGTGCCAGCAGCCCAGGGACAGCCCAAGAGACCCAGTACTTC
CDR3 protein: CASSPGTAQETQYF